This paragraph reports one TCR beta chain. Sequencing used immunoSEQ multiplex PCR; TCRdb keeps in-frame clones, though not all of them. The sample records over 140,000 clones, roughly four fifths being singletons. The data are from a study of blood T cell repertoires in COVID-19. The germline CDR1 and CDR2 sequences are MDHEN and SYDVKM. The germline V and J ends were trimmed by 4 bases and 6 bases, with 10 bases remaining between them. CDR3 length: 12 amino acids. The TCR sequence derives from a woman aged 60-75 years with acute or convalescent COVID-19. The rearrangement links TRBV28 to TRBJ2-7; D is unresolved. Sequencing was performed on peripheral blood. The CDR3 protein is CASSYPQFEQYF. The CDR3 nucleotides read TGTGCCAGCAGTTACCCACAGTTCGAGCAGTACTTC.